Listed here are 8 T cell receptor beta chains from one sample, sequenced in a study of long-term antiretroviral therapy in people with HIV. The immunoSEQ assay was v3.0, run at survey level. Repertoires were generated with immunoSEQ multiplex PCR, while TCRdb's copy carries only in-frame clones and drops some. The sample holds roughly 45,000 clones; around 84% are singletons and the top ten take approximately 3%. This specimen consisted of unsorted PBMCs, obtained 0.8 years after starting antiretroviral therapy. These TCRs come from a woman aged 18-30 years with HIV.

This chain connects TRBV5-1 to TRBJ1-1; 8 nucleotides align to TRBD1. This CDR3 is 16 amino acids long. Unmatched junction bases numbered 5, after V lost 1 base and J lost 0 bases. From germline, CDR1 is SGHRS and CDR2 YFSETQ. The CDR3 protein is CASSLPRGLLNTEAFF. The DNA for the CDR3 is TGCGCCAGCAGCTTGCCCAGGGGGCTTTTGAACACTGAAGCTTTCTTT.

The chain employs TRBV11-1 and TRBJ2-7, with 13 bases identical to TRBD2. In germline, CDR1 is SGHAT, CDR2 FQDESV (reference sequence). The CDR3 contains 15 residues. V was clipped by 6 bases and J by 5 bases; unmatched bases: 7. CDR3 DNA: TGTGCCAGCAGTCCTGGACTAGCGGGAGCCCACGAGCAGTACTTC. It translates to CASSPGLAGAHEQYF. The entire variable domain, with the rest obtained from reference TRBV11-1 and TRBJ2-7, is as follows: EAEVAQSPRYKITEKSQAVAFWCDPISGHATLYWYRQILGQGPELLVQFQDESVVDDSQLPKDRFSAERLKGVDSTLKIQPAELGDSAMYLCASSPGLAGAHEQYFGPGTRLTVT.

Regarding this clone: The DNA is omitted, as the CDR3 cannot be located on it reliably, and the CDR3 follows TCRdb's listing. The chain uses TRBV11-2 and TRBJ2-3; no check of the table's D call, TRBD2, against the DNA was made. Germline loops: CDR1 SGHAT, CDR2 FQNNGV. The CDR3 spans 15 amino acids, including both terminal residues. CDR3: CASSLRAGVADTQYF.

The chain employs TRBV7-3 and TRBJ2-3, with D possibly matching TRBD1 (6 bases). Trimming removed 2 bases from V and 2 bases from J, with 8 bases in between. The CDR3 length is 14 residues. Germline CDR1 is SGHTA and CDR2 is FQGTGA. For the CDR3, the DNA is TGTGCCAGCAGCTTAGGACAGTCCACAGATACGCAGTATTTT. This gives the protein CASSLGQSTDTQYF.

The J gene is TRBJ2-3, the V gene TRBV11-2; 9 nucleotides line up with TRBD2. Germline V CDR1 and CDR2: SGHAT, FQNNGV. Unmatched junction bases numbered 13, after V lost 5 bases and J lost 10 bases. The CDR3 totals 15 residues. DNA for the CDR3: TGTGCCAGCAGCCGGGGTAGCGGGAGCCTCGATGCGCAGTATTTT. It is translated as CASSRGSGSLDAQYF.

The genes are TRBV7-2 and TRBJ2-3; D possibly corresponds to TRBD1 (5 bases). V was trimmed by 1 base and J by 3 bases, leaving 11 bases between them. The CDR3 is 15 residues long. Germline CDR1 and CDR2: SGHTA and FQGNSA. CDR3 sequence (DNA): TGTGCCAGCAGCTTAGAGGGGCGTAATACAGATACGCAGTATTTT. It codes for CASSLEGRNTDTQYF.

The sample holds a few counts of this clone. The rearrangement uses TRBV7-3 and TRBJ1-1; D is unclear. The germline gives CDR1 SGHTA, CDR2 FQGTGA. V dropped 4 bases and J dropped 2 bases, with 2 bases sitting between them. This CDR3 has 11 amino acids. The CDR3 sequence is CASSSNTEAFF. DNA for the CDR3: TGTGCCAGCAGCTCAAACACTGAAGCTTTCTTT.

The V and J genes are TRBV13 and TRBJ2-7, with D maybe TRBD2 (6 bases). Germline-derived CDR1 and CDR2 are PRHDT and FYEKMQ (reference sequence). The CDR3 has 15 residues. Trimming pared 6 bases from V and 0 bases from J, leaving 15 bases between. The CDR3 here is CASRDGGLTSYEQYF. The CDR3 nucleotides are TGTGCCAGCAGGGACGGGGGACTCACCTCCTACGAGCAGTACTTC.